This is a list of T cell receptor beta chains from one sample in a study of vaccination and CD4 T cells after COVID-19. TCRdb redid the calling of the PCR reads with MiXCR, one entry per CDR3 protein. The table has around 20,000 distinct CDR3 sequences, about 45% seen once. The antigens of these receptors remain unknown. Input material: cultured CD4+ T cells from blood. The origin of the receptors is a human donor with COVID-19. The conserved cysteine and the conserved F or W are not part of the CDR3 here. D genes are given only for firm matches.

d_call	cdr3_length	v_call	cdr3_aa
TRBD1	13	TRBV7-2	ASSLVGQGGEKLF
NA	14	TRBV24-1	ATSDAGRNSNQPQH
NA	16	TRBV12-3/TRBV12-4	ASSFRQAPGSGANVLT
NA	12	TRBV12-1	AAYRTVGVGRAF
NA	11	TRBV7-9	ASIRGGGNTIY
NA	10	TRBV6-2/TRBV6-3	ASSYTEYEQY
NA	12	TRBV5-1	ASSLGRLTDTQY
NA	12	TRBV20-1	SAMRAVENTEAF
NA	11	TRBV6-2/TRBV6-3	ASSRNGPGELF
NA	12	TRBV20-1	SAHGTSMNTEAF
NA	15	TRBV10-3	AISELRDTQSYQPQH
NA	14	TRBV6-1	ASSPRHIERNYGYT
NA	12	TRBV27	ASRKGQIAYEQY
NA	13	TRBV28	ATKPPAGVNTEAF
TRBD1	13	TRBV4-2	ASSGQVLKNTEAF
NA	11	TRBV6-1	ASSAPTGQPQH
NA	11	TRBV4-2	ASSQVGPSPLH
TRBD1	13	TRBV16	ASSLTGGPGEKLF
NA	13	TRBV12-3/TRBV12-4	ASSLSGVGNQPQH
NA	15	TRBV27	ASSLLGRALSNQPQH
NA	13	TRBV27	ASSKGVIRNQPQH
NA	11	TRBV11-2	ASSFPGGTEAF
NA	11	TRBV6-1	ASMRAGVQTQY